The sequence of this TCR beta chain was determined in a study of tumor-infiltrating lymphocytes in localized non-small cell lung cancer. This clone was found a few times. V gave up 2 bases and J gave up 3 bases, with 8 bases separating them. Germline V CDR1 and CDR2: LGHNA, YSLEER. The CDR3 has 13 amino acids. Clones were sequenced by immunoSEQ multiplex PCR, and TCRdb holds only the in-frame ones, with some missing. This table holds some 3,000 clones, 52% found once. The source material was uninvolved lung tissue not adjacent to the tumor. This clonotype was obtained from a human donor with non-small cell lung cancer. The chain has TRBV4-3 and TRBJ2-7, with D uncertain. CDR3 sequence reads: CASSQTVDYEQYF. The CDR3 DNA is TGCGCCAGCAGCCAAACCGTCGACTACGAGCAGTACTTC.